These 5 T cell receptor beta chains share one sample of origin, sequenced in a study of blood T cells in healthy people across ages. Together with a sample-barcoded 5' primer, a J-beta primer mix was included in a second PCR lasting about 6 to 11 cycles. TCRdb used MiXCR to reprocess the 5' RACE reads, holding one entry per CDR3 protein. The sample carries 1.5 million to 2 million distinct CDR3 sequences, 30% to 40% recorded once. Sequences were obtained from blood. These receptors were collected from a human donor in good health.

This clonotype was recorded a few times. The chain is built from TRBV20-1 and TRBJ1-2; D is perhaps TRBD1 (5 bases). The CDR3 contains 12 residues. Germline CDR1 and CDR2: DFQATT and SNEGSKA (reference sequence). Trimming cost V 3 bases and J 6 bases, with 11 bases left between them. CDR3 residues: CSASAGRDGYTF. The CDR3 region has the DNA TGCAGTGCTAGTGCAGGGAGAGATGGCTACACCTTC.

CDR3 sequence: CASSPRTGYMDTEAFF. For the CDR3, the DNA is TGTGCCAGCAGTCCTCGGACGGGTTATATGGACACTGAAGCTTTCTTT. The chain recombines TRBV12-3 or TRBV12-4 with TRBJ1-1; D call uncertain. CDR3 size: 16 residues. V was trimmed by 5 bases and J by 3 bases, leaving 19 bases between them.

The rearrangement joins TRBV6-1 to TRBJ2-5; no firm D call. This CDR3 region has 14 residues. Trimming shortened V by 1 base and J by 1 base, and 7 bases separated the two germline ends. Germline V gives CDR1 MNHNS, CDR2 SASEGT. The CDR3 loop is CASSEGGSQETQYF. The CDR3 coding sequence is TGTGCCAGCAGTGAAGGCGGCAGCCAAGAGACCCAGTACTTC.

This clonotype was seen a handful of times. This chain connects TRBV2 to TRBJ1-2; no clear D gene. The CDR3 extends over 14 amino acids. V lost 5 bases, J lost 3 bases, and 13 bases lay in between. Germline assignment: CDR1 SNHLY and CDR2 FYNNEI. The CDR3 nucleotides read TGTGCCAGCAGTATGGGGAAGGATGACTATGGCTACACCTTC. This encodes CASSMGKDDYGYTF.

V and J are TRBV7-2 and TRBJ2-4, with 9 positions matching TRBD1. The J call may be mistaken, given a closer DNA end match to TRBJ2-7. The germline V gene encodes CDR1 SGHTA and CDR2 FQGNSA. The CDR3 is 17 amino acids. CDR3 in DNA: TGTGCCAGCAGCTTCTCAACAAGCGACAGGGGGAGGAACGAGCAGTACTTC. It translates to CASSFSTSDRGRNEQYF.